Listed below are T cell receptor beta chains from one sample, sequenced in a study of blood T cell repertoires in COVID-19. This table comes from immunoSEQ multiplex PCR, and its TCRdb copy is limited to in-frame clones, with some not included. This table holds roughly 260,000 clones, 75% to 95% found once. What was sequenced was PBMCs or T cells enriched from blood (not recorded which). All receptors come from a woman between 18 and 29 years old who had recovered from COVID-19. Each CDR3 is given with its conserved first and last residue.

J gene: TRBJ2-2
V gene: TRBV11-2
CDR3 protein: CASSGGTGGFSGELFF

J gene: TRBJ1-5
V gene: TRBV18
CDR3 protein: CASSPFVTGQGEPQHF

J gene: TRBJ1-2
V gene: TRBV6-4
CDR3 protein: CASSDSIAQSYGYTF

J gene: TRBJ1-3
V gene: TRBV5-4
CDR3 protein: CASSWGQGLSGNTIYF

J gene: TRBJ2-2
V gene: TRBV4-1
CDR3 protein: CASTHRVNTNTGELFF

J gene: TRBJ2-1
V gene: TRBV7-3
CDR3 protein: CASSLTGGADEQFF

J gene: TRBJ2-1
V gene: TRBV28
CDR3 protein: CASRLAGTYNEQFF

J gene: TRBJ1-5
V gene: TRBV9
CDR3 protein: CASSFTASNQPQHF

J gene: TRBJ1-2
V gene: TRBV29-1
CDR3 protein: CSVRTRALHGYTF

J gene: TRBJ2-2
V gene: TRBV18
CDR3 protein: CASSPQGATGELFF

J gene: TRBJ2-5
V gene: TRBV10-2
CDR3 protein: CASSEGRRRQETQYF

J gene: TRBJ1-1
V gene: TRBV19
CDR3 protein: CASTPRRRYTEAFF

J gene: TRBJ1-1
V gene: TRBV2
CDR3 protein: CASSGQGEAFF

J gene: TRBJ1-3
V gene: TRBV29-1
CDR3 protein: CSVDGVSGNTIYF

J gene: TRBJ1-2
V gene: TRBV11-2
CDR3 protein: CASSSAAGVGLSYTF

J gene: TRBJ1-2
V gene: TRBV4-1
CDR3 protein: CASSSQGNYGYTF

J gene: TRBJ1-2
V gene: TRBV7-9
CDR3 protein: CASSLRQLYGYTF

J gene: TRBJ1-2
V gene: TRBV4-3
CDR3 protein: CASSQERGGDYGYTF

J gene: TRBJ1-2
V gene: TRBV29-1
CDR3 protein: CSVILRGRGYTF

J gene: TRBJ2-2
V gene: TRBV27
CDR3 protein: CASSLYRMLGNTGELFF

J gene: TRBJ2-2
V gene: TRBV11-1
CDR3 protein: CASSSQGKGELFF

J gene: TRBJ1-5
V gene: TRBV28
CDR3 protein: CASSLLISNQPQHF